This TCR beta chain was obtained from a study of tumor T cells in aggressive B-cell lymphoma. CDR3 length: 13 residues. Germline V gene sequence: CDR1 SGHAT, CDR2 FQNNGV. The V gene lost 0 bases and the J gene lost 8 bases, with 10 bases spanning the gap. The protocol was immunoSEQ multiplex PCR, while the TCRdb copy is restricted to in-frame clones and leaves out a portion. The data hold 1,000 to 1,500 clones, with more than 75% observed a single time. The chain carries TRBV11-2 and TRBJ1-2, with D perhaps matching TRBD1 (6 bases). Sequences were obtained from tumor tissue. The sequence was collected from an adult with diffuse large B cell lymphoma. CDR3 protein: CASSLEAGVGYTF. The DNA of the CDR3 is TGTGCCAGCAGCTTAGAGGCAGGGGTCGGCTACACCTTC.